This TCR beta chain appears in the sequencing data of a study of T-cell memory formation after mild COVID-19. Libraries for TCRalpha and TCRbeta carried sample barcodes and unique molecular identifiers via 5'RACE. MiXCR was run by TCRdb on the 5' RACE reads, yielding one entry per CDR3 protein. The sample carries about 160,000 distinct CDR3 sequences, roughly 31% recorded once. V lost 7 bases to trimming and J lost 2 bases; unmatched junction nucleotides: 5. Looked up from germline, CDR1 is SNHLY and CDR2 is FYNNEI. The CDR3 spans 13 residues. The sample consisted of PBMCs or a T cell subset sorted from them (not recorded which). The chain recombines TRBV2 with TRBJ2-7; 7 bases line up with TRBD2. The receptor was derived from an adult woman who had mild COVID-19 (a few samples of this study predate the infection). Cell type and time point are not known. Here the CDR3 reads CASTRGLAYEQYF. As DNA, the CDR3 is TGTGCCAGCACCCGCGGACTAGCCTACGAGCAGTACTTC.